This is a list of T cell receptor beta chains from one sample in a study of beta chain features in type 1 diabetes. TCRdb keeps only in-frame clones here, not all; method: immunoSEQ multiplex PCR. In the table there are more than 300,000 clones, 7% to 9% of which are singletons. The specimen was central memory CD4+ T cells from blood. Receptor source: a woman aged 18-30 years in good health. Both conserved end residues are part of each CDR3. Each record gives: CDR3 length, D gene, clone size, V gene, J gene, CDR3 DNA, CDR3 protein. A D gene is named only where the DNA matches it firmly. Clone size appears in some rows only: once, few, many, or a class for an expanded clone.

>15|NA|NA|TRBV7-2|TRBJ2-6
TGTGCCAGCAGCTTCAGGGGATCTGGGGCCAACGTCCTGACTTTC
CASSFRGSGANVLTF
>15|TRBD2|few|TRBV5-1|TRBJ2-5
TGCGCCAGCAGCTCGGGACTAGCGGTCCAAGAGACCCAGTACTTC
CASSSGLAVQETQYF
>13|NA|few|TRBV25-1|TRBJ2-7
TGTGCCAGCGGAACAGGGTCAGCCTACGAGCAGTACTTC
CASGTGSAYEQYF
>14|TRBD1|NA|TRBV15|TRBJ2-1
TGTGCCACGCGACTGGACAGGGGGAACAATGAGCAGTTCTTC
CATRLDRGNNEQFF
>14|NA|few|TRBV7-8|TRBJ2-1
TGTGCCAGCAGCTTAGATTCAGCGTGGAGTGAGCAGTTCTTC
CASSLDSAWSEQFF
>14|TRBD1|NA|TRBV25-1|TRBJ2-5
TGTGCCAGCAGGCAAGCAGGGGGCACGGAGACCCAGTACTTC
CASRQAGGTETQYF
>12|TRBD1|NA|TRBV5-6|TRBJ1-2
TGTGCCAGCAGCCAGACAGGGGGTGGCTACACCTTC
CASSQTGGGYTF
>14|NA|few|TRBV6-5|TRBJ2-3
TGTGCCAGCAGCCGGGACCCGACAGCCCAATCGCAGTATTTT
CASSRDPTAQSQYF
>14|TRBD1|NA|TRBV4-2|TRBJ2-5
TGTGCCAGCAGCCCGGGACAGGGATCAGAGACCCAGTACTTC
CASSPGQGSETQYF
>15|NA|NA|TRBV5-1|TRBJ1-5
TGCGCCAGCAGCTTGGCGGGGCACAGCAATCAGCCCCAGCATTTT
CASSLAGHSNQPQHF
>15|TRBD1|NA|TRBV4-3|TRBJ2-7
TGCGCCAGCAGCCGGGGGGACAGGGGGAACTACGAGCAGTACTTC
CASSRGDRGNYEQYF
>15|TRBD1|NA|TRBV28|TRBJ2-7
TGTGCCAGCAGTTGGGGGACAGGGACCTCCTACGAGCAGTACTTC
CASSWGTGTSYEQYF
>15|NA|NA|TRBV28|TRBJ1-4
TGTGCCAGCTTCAGTGGGGGCCAGGGGCAGGGAAAACTGTTTTTT
CASFSGGQGQGKLFF
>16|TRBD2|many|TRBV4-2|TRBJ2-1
TGTGCCAGCAGCCAACGAACTAGCGGGTCCTACAATGAGCAGTTCTTC
CASSQRTSGSYNEQFF
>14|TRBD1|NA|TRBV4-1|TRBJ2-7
TGCGCCAGCAGCCTAAGTCAGGGGGAGTACGAGCAGTACTTC
CASSLSQGEYEQYF
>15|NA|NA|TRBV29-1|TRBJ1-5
TGCAGCGTTGGAAAGGGTAGGGGAAGCAATCAGCCCCAGCATTTT
CSVGKGRGSNQPQHF
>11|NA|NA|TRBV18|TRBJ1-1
TGTGCCAGCTCACTACAGCAAGAAGCTTTCTTT
CASSLQQEAFF
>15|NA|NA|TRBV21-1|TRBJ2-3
TGTGCCAGCAGCAAAGTTGTGACTAGCACAGATACGCAGTATTTT
CASSKVVTSTDTQYF
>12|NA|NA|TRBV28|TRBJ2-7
TGTGCCAGCAGGAGTAATTCCTACGAGCAGTACTTC
CASRSNSYEQYF
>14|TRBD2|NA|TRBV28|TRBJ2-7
TGTGCCAGCAGTTTAGGCGGCGGGGGCTACGAGCAGTACTTC
CASSLGGGGYEQYF
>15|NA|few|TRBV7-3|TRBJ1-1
TGTGCCAGCAGCCCAGAGACAGGAATGAACACTGAAGCTTTCTTT
CASSPETGMNTEAFF
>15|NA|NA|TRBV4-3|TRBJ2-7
TGCGCCAGCAGCCAAGATCATGTTCGAGGGGCAAAGCAGTACTTC
CASSQDHVRGAKQYF
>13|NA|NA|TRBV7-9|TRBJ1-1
TGTGCCAGCAGCGTACAGGGGAACACTGAAGCTTTCTTT
CASSVQGNTEAFF
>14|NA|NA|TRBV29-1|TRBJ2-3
TGCAGCGTTGACGGCGGGACCAGCACAGATACGCAGTATTTT
CSVDGGTSTDTQYF
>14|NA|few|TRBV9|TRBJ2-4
TGTGCCAGCAGCGTAGATTACATGGGGAGAACTCAGTACTTC
CASSVDYMGRTQYF
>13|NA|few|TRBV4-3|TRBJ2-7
TGCGCCAGCAGCCTACACTTCGACAATGAGCAGTACTTC
CASSLHFDNEQYF
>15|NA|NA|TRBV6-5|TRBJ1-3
TGTGCCAGCAGTTCCTTATTTTTCTCTGGAAACACCATATATTTT
CASSSLFFSGNTIYF
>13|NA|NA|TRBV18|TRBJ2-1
TGTGCCAGCTCACCCGGGGCTTACAATGAGCAGTTCTTC
CASSPGAYNEQFF
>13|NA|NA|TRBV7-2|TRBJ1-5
TGTGCCAGCAGCTTAGAATTTGGGGCGCCCCAGCATTTT
CASSLEFGAPQHF
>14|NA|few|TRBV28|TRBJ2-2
TGTGCCAGCTCCCAGGGAGGTATCGCCGGGGAGCTGTTTTTT
CASSQGGIAGELFF
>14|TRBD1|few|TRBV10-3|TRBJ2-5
TGTGCCATCAGGGGACAGGGGGGAGAAGAGACCCAGTACTTC
CAIRGQGGEETQYF
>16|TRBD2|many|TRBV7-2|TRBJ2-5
TGTGCCAGCAGCTCGGGACTAGCGGGATGGGGAGAGACCCAGTACTTC
CASSSGLAGWGETQYF
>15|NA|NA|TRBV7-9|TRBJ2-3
TGTGCCAGCAGCTCCGGGACTTCTAGCACAGATACGCAGTATTTT
CASSSGTSSTDTQYF
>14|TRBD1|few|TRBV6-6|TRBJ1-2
TGTGCCAGCAGTATTCAGGGGGCGCAAAATGGCTACACCTTC
CASSIQGAQNGYTF
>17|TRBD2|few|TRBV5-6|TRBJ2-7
TGTGCCAGCAGCTTGGGACCCGCTAGCGGGAGTACCCACGAGCAGTACTTC
CASSLGPASGSTHEQYF
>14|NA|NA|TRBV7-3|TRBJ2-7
TGTGCCAGCAGCTTAGGGTCGGGCTCCTACGAGCAGTACTTC
CASSLGSGSYEQYF
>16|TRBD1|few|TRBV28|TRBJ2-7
TGTGCCAGCAGTTTAGCCCTCAACAGGGGCTCCTACGAGCAGTACTTC
CASSLALNRGSYEQYF
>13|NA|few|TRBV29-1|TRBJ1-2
TGCAGCGTGGGGGACACGTCAAACTATGGCTACACCTTC
CSVGDTSNYGYTF
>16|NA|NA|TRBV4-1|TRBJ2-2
TGCGCCAGCAGCCAAGAATCCCAGGGGTTCCCCGGGGAGCTGTTTTTT
CASSQESQGFPGELFF
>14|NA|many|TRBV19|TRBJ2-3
TGTGCCAGTAGTACACAGGGTCGTGGAGATACGCAGTATTTT
CASSTQGRGDTQYF
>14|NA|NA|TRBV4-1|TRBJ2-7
TGCGCCAGCAGCCAAGGGCAGGGGTTCTACGAGCAGTACTTC
CASSQGQGFYEQYF
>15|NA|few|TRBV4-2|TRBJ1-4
TGTGCCAGCAGCCAACCCCGGGCAGGAGTTGAAAAACTGTTTTTT
CASSQPRAGVEKLFF
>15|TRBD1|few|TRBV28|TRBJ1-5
TGTGCCAGCAGCTCCTTCCAGGGGGGCAATCAGCCCCAGCATTTT
CASSSFQGGNQPQHF
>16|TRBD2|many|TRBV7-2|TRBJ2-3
TGTGCCAGCAGCCCACCTAGCGGGAGCCTAAGGGATACGCAGTATTTT
CASSPPSGSLRDTQYF
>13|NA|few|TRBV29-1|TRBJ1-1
TGCAGCGTTGTTTACAGTGTGAACACTGAAGCTTTCTTT
CSVVYSVNTEAFF
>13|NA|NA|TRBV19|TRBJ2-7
TGTGCCAGTAGTCGCGGCAGGGGACGCGAGCAGTACTTC
CASSRGRGREQYF
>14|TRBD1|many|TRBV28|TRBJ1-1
TGTGCCAGCACCTCAGCCCAGGGGGACACTGAAGCTTTCTTT
CASTSAQGDTEAFF
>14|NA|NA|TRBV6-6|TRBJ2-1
TGTGCCAGCAGTTACCCGGAACGGAGTAATGAGCAGTTCTTC
CASSYPERSNEQFF
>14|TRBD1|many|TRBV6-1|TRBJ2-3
TGTGCCAGCAGTACCGAACAGGGGGCGGATACGCAGTATTTT
CASSTEQGADTQYF
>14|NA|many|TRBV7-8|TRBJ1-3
TGTGCCAGCAGCCCGGCCTCCTATAGAAACACCATATATTTT
CASSPASYRNTIYF
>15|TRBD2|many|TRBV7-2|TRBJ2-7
TGTGCCAGCAGTCCTCAGGGGACTAGCACCCACGAGCAGTACTTC
CASSPQGTSTHEQYF
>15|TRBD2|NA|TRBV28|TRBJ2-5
TGTGCCAGCAGCTCCTCCAGCGGGAGTCGGAAGACCCAGTACTTC
CASSSSSGSRKTQYF
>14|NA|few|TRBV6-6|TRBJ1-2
NA
CASSTSTGFHGYTF
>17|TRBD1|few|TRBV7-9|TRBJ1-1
TGTGCCAGCAGCTCTCCCCGACAGGGGGTGTGGGTCACTGAAGCTTTCTTT
CASSSPRQGVWVTEAFF
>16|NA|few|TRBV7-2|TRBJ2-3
TGTGCCAGCAGCTTAGTTCCGTTCCGAAGCACAGATACGCAGTATTTT
CASSLVPFRSTDTQYF
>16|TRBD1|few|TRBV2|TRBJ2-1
TGTGCCAGCACCAGACCCGGACAGGGGGCTTCCCATGAGCAGTTCTTC
CASTRPGQGASHEQFF